The 23 T cell receptor delta chains in this list originate from one sample, sequenced in a study of Vδ1+ human thymocytes. Study-level points and caveats: Thymic TRG and TRD repertoires appeared highly polyclonal, with Gaussian CDR3 length distributions.

Sequences come from RNA converted to cDNA by reverse transcription. Multiplex PCR used pooled V-gene forward primers and a constant-region reverse primer to amplify CDR3s. TCRdb reanalysed the multiplex PCR reads via CATT. The sample has about 27,000 delta-chain clones; roughly 29% are singletons. These TCRs' antigens remain unknown. Sequenced: Vdelta1+ gamma-delta thymocytes from the thymus. Subset noted: FACS-sorted CD3+ TCRalphabeta- TCRVdelta1+ TCRVdelta2- thymocytes. These receptors were taken from a boy under two years old who had congenital heart surgery.

Points on this clone: Sequence at one end of the junction differs from germline and may be a read error. Other DNA sequences in this sample translate to the same CDR3. This chain uses TRDV1 with TRDJ1; TRDD3 agrees at 11 bases. The V gene's germline CDR1 is TSWWSYY and CDR2 QGS. This CDR3 is built from 22 residues. In nucleotides, the CDR3 is TGTGCTCTTGGCGAACTACGGCTTCCTATATCTTTTGGGGGATACGTTACCGATAAACTCATCTTT. Translation: CALGELRLPISFGGYVTDKLIF.

The genes are TRDV1 and TRDJ1, with no clear D. Trimming removed 3 bases from V and 7 bases from J, with 24 bases in between. Germline V gene data show CDR1 as TSWWSYY and CDR2 as QGS. The CDR3 consists of 17 residues. The DNA of the CDR3 is TGTGCTCTTGGGGACCCCTCCGGAAGCTACCCTAACACTAAACTCATCTTT. Residues: CALGDPSGSYPNTKLIF.

This clone was counted between two and nine times. This sample also contains other DNA sequences that code for the same CDR3. The chain uses TRDV1 and TRDJ1, with TRDD3 matching over 11 bases. CDR3 size: 22 residues. Per germline, CDR1 TSWWSYY and CDR2 QGS. V trimming: 2 bases; J trimming: 0 bases; junction bases outside the gene matches: 20. The CDR3 DNA is TGTGCTCTTGGGGAAGTCTTTTTCTCCCCTATTGGGGGATACGGGTACACCGATAAACTCATCTTT. It specifies CALGEVFFSPIGGYGYTDKLIF.

With respect to this clone: The sample carries other DNA sequences with the same CDR3. The chain is built from TRDV1 and TRDJ1, with 8 positions matching TRDD3. With V trimmed by 5 bases and J by 2 bases, 16 bases remained unmatched. This CDR3 is 18 amino acids long. Per germline, CDR1 TSWWSYY and CDR2 QGS. CDR3 sequence reads: CALGPRPTGGYGTDKLIF. CDR3 in DNA: TGTGCTCTTGGGCCAAGACCTACTGGGGGGTACGGGACCGATAAACTCATCTTT.

This clone rates as medium-sized. The sample carries other DNA sequences with the same CDR3. The V and J genes are TRDV1 and TRDJ1; no reliable D call. With 1 base removed from V and 8 bases from J, the gap between germline ends came to 23 bases. Germline loops: CDR1 TSWWSYY, CDR2 QGS. This CDR3 is built from 17 residues. CDR3 DNA: TGTGCTCTTGGGGAACCACCCAATTCCCACGACGGCCTCAAACTCATCTTT. As protein: CALGEPPNSHDGLKLIF.

This clone appeared a few times. The gene calls are TRDV1 and TRDJ1; a weak D match, TRDD3 (5 bases). From germline, CDR1 is TSWWSYY and CDR2 QGS. Trimming stripped 1 base from V and 7 bases from J, with 19 bases between. This CDR3 is 16 amino acids long. The CDR3, as DNA: TGTGCTCTTGGGGAACCCGCCTCCGGGCTGTGGGGTAAACTCATCTTT. Amino acids: CALGEPASGLWGKLIF.

Ten or more counts support this clone. The chain joins TRDV1 to TRDJ1, with 9 nucleotides matching TRDD3. From germline, CDR1 is TSWWSYY and CDR2 QGS. This CDR3 spans 17 amino acids. Trimming at V came to 2 bases and at J to 9 bases, leaving 16 bases not matched to a gene. CDR3: CALGEEGGYIGPKELIF. The CDR3, as DNA: TGTGCTCTTGGGGAAGAAGGGGGATACATAGGTCCTAAAGAACTCATCTTT.

This clone counts as medium-sized. This sample includes further DNA sequences coding for the same CDR3. The V call is TRDV1, the J call TRDJ1; 11 bases agree with TRDD3. Germline V gives CDR1 TSWWSYY, CDR2 QGS. CDR3 length equals 20 residues. Germline trimming cut 9 bases from V and 0 bases from J; bases unmatched to any gene: 21. The CDR3 protein is CALAFPVLGDRNGYTDKLIF. In nucleotides, the CDR3 is TGTGCTCTAGCATTCCCCGTACTGGGGGATAGGAACGGGTACACCGATAAACTCATCTTT.

This clone was counted a few times. The chain uses TRDV1 and TRDJ1; no clear D. The ends were cut back, 0 bases at V and 3 bases at J, with 14 bases in the middle. CDR1 is TSWWSYY and CDR2 is QGS in the germline V gene. The CDR3 spans 16 residues. CDR3 DNA: TGTGCTCTTGGGGAACTTTCGGAACGGGTGGCCGATAAACTCATCTTT. Amino acid sequence: CALGELSERVADKLIF.

This clone was observed a few times. The rearrangement joins TRDV1 to TRDJ1; TRDD2 might be the D (6 bases). Germline assignment: CDR1 TSWWSYY and CDR2 QGS. The germline V and J ends were trimmed by 2 bases and 0 bases, with 37 bases remaining between them. This CDR3 has 24 amino acids. The CDR3 coding sequence is TGTGCTCTTGGGGAAACCCTTACCGTTCCTAGGGTCAAGGGTAGGATAACGTACACCGATAAACTCATCTTT. Its protein is CALGETLTVPRVKGRITYTDKLIF.

V gene TRDV1 combines with J gene TRDJ1; 7 nucleotides match TRDD3. This CDR3 is built from 19 residues. From germline, CDR1 is TSWWSYY and CDR2 QGS. J was trimmed by 4 bases and V by 2 bases; bases with no gene match: 19. This chain's CDR3 is CALGENGAGGILSSDKLIF. In DNA form, the CDR3 reads TGTGCTCTTGGGGAAAATGGCGCTGGGGGCATACTTAGCAGCGATAAACTCATCTTT.

The chain has TRDV1 and TRDJ1; no definite D call. Germline lookup yields CDR1 TSWWSYY and CDR2 QGS. The V end was cut by 4 bases, the J end by 1 base, with 22 bases between. CDR3 length equals 18 residues. The CDR3 nucleotides read TGTGCTCTTGGGGGCACCTCCCACCATTTATACCGCACCGATAAACTCATCTTT. Its protein product is CALGGTSHHLYRTDKLIF.

V usage is TRDV1 and J usage is TRDJ1; D gene uncertain. The CDR3 consists of 20 residues. The V end lost 7 bases, the J end lost 0 bases, and 30 bases lay between the germline ends. Germline values: CDR1 TSWWSYY, CDR2 QGS. This CDR3 is CALVVSPGPRPRRYTDKLIF. The CDR3 nucleotides are TGTGCTCTTGTTGTGTCCCCCGGGCCGAGGCCAAGGAGGTACACCGATAAACTCATCTTT.

The genes are TRDV1 and TRDJ1, with TRDD3 identical over 12 bases. This CDR3 has 20 amino acids. Germline CDR1 TSWWSYY, CDR2 QGS. Trimming removed 2 bases from V and 4 bases from J; junction bases left unmatched: 17. CDR3 loop: CALGENLRGSWGIRHDKLIF. Here the CDR3 DNA reads TGTGCTCTTGGGGAAAACCTACGGGGGAGCTGGGGGATACGCCACGATAAACTCATCTTT.

The V gene is TRDV1, the J gene TRDJ1; TRDD3 might be the D (5 bases). The length of the CDR3 is 18 residues. The germline V gene encodes CDR1 TSWWSYY and CDR2 QGS. Trimming took off 1 base at V and 4 bases at J, with 22 bases between the two ends. CDR3 in amino acids: CALGEHPLGRPGGDKLIF. In nucleotides, the CDR3 is TGTGCTCTTGGGGAACACCCCCTAGGGCGTCCGGGGGGCGATAAACTCATCTTT.

Of note for this clone: A much larger clone lies a single base off, so this may be a read error. The genes are TRDV2 and TRDJ1, with TRDD3 identical over 11 bases. The CDR3 covers 18 residues. The germline gives CDR1 GEAIGNYY, CDR2 EKD. CDR3 amino acids: CACATLLGDIVYTDKLIF. In nucleotides, the CDR3 is TGTGCCTGTGCCACCTTACTGGGGGATATTGTGTACACCGATAAACTCATCTTT.

This clone was counted only a few times. The chain recombines TRDV1 with TRDJ1; 9 bases match TRDD3. The CDR3 has 22 residues. Germline CDR1 TSWWSYY, CDR2 QGS. The V and J ends lost 0 bases and 0 bases, in that order; junction bases with no gene match: 20. The CDR3 loop reads CALGELRSPPDFGDTHTDKLIF. CDR3 nucleotide sequence: TGTGCTCTTGGGGAACTGAGGAGTCCTCCGGACTTTGGGGATACGCACACCGATAAACTCATCTTT.

J is TRDJ1 and V is TRDV1; 7 positions match TRDD3. The CDR3 extends over 22 amino acids. Trimming at V came to 1 base and at J to 0 bases, leaving 23 bases not matched to a gene. Germline V CDR1 and CDR2: TSWWSYY, QGS. As DNA, the CDR3 is TGTGCTCTTGGGGAACCCGCGGAGGTCCGTCCTGGGGCTGGGGGCTACACCGATAAACTCATCTTT. Its translation is CALGEPAEVRPGAGGYTDKLIF.

This clone has only a few counts. This chain uses TRDV1 with TRDJ1; no definite D call. The germline V and J ends were trimmed by 0 bases and 2 bases, with 25 bases remaining between them. There are 20 residues in the CDR3. Germline V gene lookup returns CDR1 TSWWSYY and CDR2 QGS. The CDR3 reads CALGELDNVPTRAQTDKLIF. The CDR3 DNA is TGTGCTCTTGGGGAACTAGATAACGTCCCAACTAGGGCCCAAACCGATAAACTCATCTTT.

This clone was counted a few times. V is TRDV1 and J is TRDJ1; D is possibly TRDD2 (6 bases). The CDR3 loop spans 19 amino acids. The V end was cut by 4 bases, the J end by 0 bases, with 24 bases between. Looked up from germline, CDR1 is TSWWSYY and CDR2 is QGS. The CDR3, as DNA: TGTGCTCTTGGGGCTTCGGCATTCCTAGCAATTCCGGACACCGATAAACTCATCTTT. Translation: CALGASAFLAIPDTDKLIF.

This clone was found a few times. Other DNA sequences of this sample code for an identical CDR3. The rearrangement uses TRDV1 and TRDJ1; TRDD3 matches at 13 bases. Germline CDR1 is TSWWSYY and CDR2 is QGS. CDR3 length equals 17 residues. The J segment lost 8 bases and the V segment lost 3 bases, leaving 12 bases of the junction unmatched. Here the CDR3 reads CALGESGCTGGYVKLIF. In DNA, the CDR3 is TGTGCTCTTGGGGAGAGTGGATGTACTGGGGGATACGTGAAACTCATCTTT.

To note about this clone: The sample has other DNA sequences that encode this CDR3 too. The chain couples TRDV1 to TRDJ1; TRDD3 is a possible D gene (5 bases). The CDR3 length is 17 residues. The V and J ends lost 3 bases and 5 bases respectively, with 22 bases between them. The germline gives CDR1 TSWWSYY, CDR2 QGS. The CDR3 DNA follows: TGTGCTCTTGGGGAGCCTAACGTACTGTTCGGGGGTGATAAACTCATCTTT. Translated, it gives CALGEPNVLFGGDKLIF.

This clone was picked up a small number of times. The genes are TRDV1 and TRDJ1; 8 bases are a match to TRDD3. V shed 2 bases, J shed 0 bases, and the junction held 23 bases outside the gene matches. Germline-derived CDR1 and CDR2 are TSWWSYY and QGS. The CDR3 consists of 22 residues. The CDR3 sequence: CALGEWGCHIPSMGDYTDKLIF. The DNA for the CDR3 is TGTGCTCTTGGGGAATGGGGTTGTCACATCCCCTCTATGGGGGATTACACCGATAAACTCATCTTT.